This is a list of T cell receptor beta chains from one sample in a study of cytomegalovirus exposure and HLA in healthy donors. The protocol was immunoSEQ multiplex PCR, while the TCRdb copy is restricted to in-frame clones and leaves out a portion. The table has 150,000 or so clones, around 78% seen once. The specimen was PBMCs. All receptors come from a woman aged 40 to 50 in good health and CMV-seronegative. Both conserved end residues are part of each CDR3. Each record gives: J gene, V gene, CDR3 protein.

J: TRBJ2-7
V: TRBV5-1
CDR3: CASSLDWANEQYF

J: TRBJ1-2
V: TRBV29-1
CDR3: CSVGEVSYGYTF

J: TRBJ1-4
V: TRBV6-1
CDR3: CASSEERGTGAEKLFF

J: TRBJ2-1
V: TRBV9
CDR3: CASSAGTVYNEQFF

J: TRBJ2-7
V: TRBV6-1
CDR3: CASNLDRGGDEQYF

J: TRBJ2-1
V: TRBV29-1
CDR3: CSVGQDNEQFF

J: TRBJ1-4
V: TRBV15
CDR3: CATSRQDRGSGGKLFF

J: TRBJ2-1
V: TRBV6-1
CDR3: CASSVELAGVFEQFF

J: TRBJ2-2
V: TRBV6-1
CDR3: CASTERSPGELFF

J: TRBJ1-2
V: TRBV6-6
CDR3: CASSYGAADGYTF

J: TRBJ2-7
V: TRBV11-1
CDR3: CASSPRGQGDYEQYF

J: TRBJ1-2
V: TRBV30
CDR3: CAWSVNPNYGYTF

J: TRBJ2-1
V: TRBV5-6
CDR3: CASSNMGQGRNNEQFF

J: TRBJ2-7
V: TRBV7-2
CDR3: CASRQDTSAYYEQYF

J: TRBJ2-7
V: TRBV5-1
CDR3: CASSLGRGTGVTYEQYF

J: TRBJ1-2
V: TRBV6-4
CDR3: CASSGLGTGAPETF

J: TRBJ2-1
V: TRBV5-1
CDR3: CASSLGLAGREQFF

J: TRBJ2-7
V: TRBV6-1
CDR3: CASYPGHLSYEQYF